These T cell receptor beta chains were read from a single sample in a study of T cell responses to AZD1222 COVID-19 vaccine. Repertoires were generated with immunoSEQ multiplex PCR, while TCRdb's copy carries only in-frame clones and drops some. This sample has under 140,000 clones; about 81% occur once, and the top ten carry less than 5%. Source: peripheral blood, taken on day 0 of AZD1222 vaccination. These receptors were obtained from an adult in good health. Both conserved end residues are part of each CDR3. Fields, in order: CDR3 length, V gene, CDR3 protein.

CDR3 length: 14; V gene: TRBV7-9; CDR3 protein: CASSLMEGNQPQHF
CDR3 length: 15; V gene: TRBV7-9; CDR3 protein: CASSLGGTDFYEQYF
CDR3 length: 12; V gene: TRBV6-5; CDR3 protein: CASQRDSYEQYF
CDR3 length: 13; V gene: TRBV19; CDR3 protein: CASSSERDTEAFF
CDR3 length: 15; V gene: TRBV6-5; CDR3 protein: CASSYGTSGSNEQFF
CDR3 length: 13; V gene: TRBV6-5; CDR3 protein: CASQRSQNYGYTF
CDR3 length: 12; V gene: TRBV23-1; CDR3 protein: CASSQPGSGQYF
CDR3 length: 14; V gene: TRBV28; CDR3 protein: CASSFAGANYGYTF
CDR3 length: 15; V gene: TRBV5-1; CDR3 protein: CASSLGDIIDYEQYF
CDR3 length: 15; V gene: TRBV6-5; CDR3 protein: CASSYQRDQSDTQYF
CDR3 length: 14; V gene: TRBV19; CDR3 protein: CASRWTGDPTPSVF
CDR3 length: 15; V gene: TRBV5-1; CDR3 protein: CASSLASGRADTQYF
CDR3 length: 17; V gene: TRBV18; CDR3 protein: CASSPPGTANSNQPQHF
CDR3 length: 14; V gene: TRBV28; CDR3 protein: CASIQGGAGNTIYF
CDR3 length: 12; V gene: TRBV27; CDR3 protein: CASSPHNQPQHF
CDR3 length: 13; V gene: TRBV28; CDR3 protein: CASSLTGGPGYTF
CDR3 length: 14; V gene: TRBV2; CDR3 protein: CASRATGAPGGYTF
CDR3 length: 13; V gene: TRBV4-3; CDR3 protein: CASSLRVALEQYF
CDR3 length: 15; V gene: TRBV2; CDR3 protein: CASRAEITGNTEAFF
CDR3 length: 13; V gene: TRBV28; CDR3 protein: CASSYDKQGPSFF
CDR3 length: 15; V gene: TRBV11-3; CDR3 protein: CASSPGRETHNEQFF
CDR3 length: 13; V gene: TRBV29-1; CDR3 protein: CSVEKGAQETQYF
CDR3 length: 13; V gene: TRBV6-2/TRBV6-3; CDR3 protein: CASSFPVADTQYF
CDR3 length: 15; V gene: TRBV15; CDR3 protein: CATSRDLGGNQPQHF
CDR3 length: 16; V gene: TRBV2; CDR3 protein: CASRRGLGTVKNIQYF
CDR3 length: 15; V gene: TRBV19; CDR3 protein: CASSTLDSSGNTIYF
CDR3 length: 14; V gene: TRBV7-2; CDR3 protein: CASSRWGSRETQYF
CDR3 length: 11; V gene: TRBV9; CDR3 protein: CASGLNNEQFF
CDR3 length: 13; V gene: TRBV6-2/TRBV6-3; CDR3 protein: CASSYEASGRQYF
CDR3 length: 16; V gene: TRBV24-1; CDR3 protein: CATSDPARWAGETQYF
CDR3 length: 15; V gene: TRBV18; CDR3 protein: CASSPSTGSNTEAFF
CDR3 length: 11; V gene: TRBV20-1; CDR3 protein: CSARWAAEQFF
CDR3 length: 15; V gene: TRBV28; CDR3 protein: CASSSLGATNEKLFF
CDR3 length: 13; V gene: TRBV19; CDR3 protein: CASSQGSGNTIYF
CDR3 length: 15; V gene: TRBV5-1; CDR3 protein: CASRAAGVPTGELFF
CDR3 length: 14; V gene: TRBV18; CDR3 protein: CASSRGGQNTEAFF
CDR3 length: 15; V gene: TRBV19; CDR3 protein: CASSETGTGLTKAFF
CDR3 length: 15; V gene: TRBV5-1; CDR3 protein: CASSSGDRGNTEAFF
CDR3 length: 13; V gene: TRBV7-2; CDR3 protein: CASNSQRGYEQFF
CDR3 length: 13; V gene: TRBV10-3; CDR3 protein: CAIRGTTAFEQYF
CDR3 length: 13; V gene: TRBV5-4; CDR3 protein: CASSLDILGGYTF
CDR3 length: 13; V gene: TRBV19; CDR3 protein: CASSNGGVDEQYF
CDR3 length: 16; V gene: TRBV5-8; CDR3 protein: CASSPGFGTAYYEQYF
CDR3 length: 14; V gene: TRBV2; CDR3 protein: CASAKEGEGTEAFF
CDR3 length: 15; V gene: TRBV19; CDR3 protein: CASSPGQGPGNEQFF
CDR3 length: 15; V gene: TRBV3-1/TRBV3-2; CDR3 protein: CASSQGQVLNTEAFF
CDR3 length: 10; V gene: TRBV7-9; CDR3 protein: CASSRIEAFF
CDR3 length: 11; V gene: TRBV2; CDR3 protein: CASYENTEAFF